Included here is one T cell receptor (beta chain) sequence, with context. Produced via immunoSEQ multiplex PCR; TCRdb's table is partial and in-frame only. Among around 450,000 clones listed, 90% were seen once. This sample stems from a study of Ad26.COV2.S vaccination and SARS-CoV-2 variants. The treatment: roughly 18 received Ad26.COV2.S at low or high dose, single or two shots; several received placebo; per-sample allocation not given. Sampling was performed 63 days after the first vaccine or placebo injection. The sequenced sample was peripheral blood, obtained in a trial of Ad26.COV2.S vaccine versus placebo. This receptor was obtained from a person between 18 and 59 years old who received the Ad26.COV2.S COVID-19 vaccine or a placebo.

CDR3 DNA: TGTGCCAGCAGTACTAGCGGGGAGGAGACCCAGTACTTC. Amino acids: CASSTSGEETQYF. The J gene is TRBJ2-5, the V gene TRBV12-3 or TRBV12-4; 10 bases fit TRBD2. V lost 5 bases, J lost 5 bases, and 2 bases stayed unmatched. The CDR3 spans 13 residues.